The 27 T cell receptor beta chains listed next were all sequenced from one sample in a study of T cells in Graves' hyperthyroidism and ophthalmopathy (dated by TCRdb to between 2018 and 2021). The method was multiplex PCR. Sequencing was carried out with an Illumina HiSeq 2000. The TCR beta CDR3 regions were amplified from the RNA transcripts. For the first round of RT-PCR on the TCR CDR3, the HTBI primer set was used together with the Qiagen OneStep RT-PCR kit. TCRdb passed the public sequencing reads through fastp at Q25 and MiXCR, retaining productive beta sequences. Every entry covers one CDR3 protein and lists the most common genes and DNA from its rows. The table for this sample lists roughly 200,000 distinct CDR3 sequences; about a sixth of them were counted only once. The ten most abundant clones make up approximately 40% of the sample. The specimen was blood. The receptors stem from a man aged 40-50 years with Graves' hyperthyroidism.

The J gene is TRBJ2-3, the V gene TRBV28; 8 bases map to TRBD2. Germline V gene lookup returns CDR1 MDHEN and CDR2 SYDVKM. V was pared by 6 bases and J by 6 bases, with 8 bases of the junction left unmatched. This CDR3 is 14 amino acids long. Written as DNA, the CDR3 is TGTGCCAGCAGGCCGGGACTAGGTTCTGATACGCAGTATTTT. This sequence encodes CASRPGLGSDTQYF. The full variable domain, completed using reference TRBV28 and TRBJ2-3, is DVKVTQSSRYLVKRTGEKVFLECVQDMDHENMFWYRQDPGLGLRLIYFSYDVKMKEKGDIPEGYSVSREKKERFSLILESASTNQTSMYLCASRPGLGSDTQYFGPGTRLTVL.

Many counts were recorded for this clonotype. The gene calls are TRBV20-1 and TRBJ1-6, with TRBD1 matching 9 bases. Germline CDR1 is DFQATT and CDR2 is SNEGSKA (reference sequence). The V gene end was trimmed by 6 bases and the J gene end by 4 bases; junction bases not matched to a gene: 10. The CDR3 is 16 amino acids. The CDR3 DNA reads TGCAGTGCGGATGACAGGGGGACAAATTATAATTCACCCCTCCACTTT. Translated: CSADDRGTNYNSPLHF.

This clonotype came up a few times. As DNA, the CDR3 is TGCAGCGTGAGCCAGGGGGACGAGCAGTACTTC. Amino acid sequence: CSVSQGDEQYF. The genes are TRBV20-1 and TRBJ2-7, with 7 bases matching TRBD1. The CDR3 has 11 residues. The germline V gene has CDR1 DFQATT and CDR2 SNEGSKA (reference sequence).

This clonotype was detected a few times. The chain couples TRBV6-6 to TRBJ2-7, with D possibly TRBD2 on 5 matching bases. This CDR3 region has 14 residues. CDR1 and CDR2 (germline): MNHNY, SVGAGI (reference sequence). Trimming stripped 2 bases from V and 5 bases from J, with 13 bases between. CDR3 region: CASSYNSGIHEQYF. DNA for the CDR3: TGTGCCAGCAGTTACAATTCGGGGATCCACGAGCAGTACTTC.

CDR3 sequence (DNA): TGTGCCAGCAGCTTAGGGAGCCCGGGATTTCCCACAGATACGCAGTATTTT. This codes for CASSLGSPGFPTDTQYF. The chain joins TRBV11-2 to TRBJ2-3; possible D gene TRBD2, 5 bases. CDR1 is SGHAT and CDR2 is FQNNGV in the germline V gene. The V gene lost 1 base and the J gene lost 2 bases, with 16 bases spanning the gap. The CDR3 sequence is 17 residues long.

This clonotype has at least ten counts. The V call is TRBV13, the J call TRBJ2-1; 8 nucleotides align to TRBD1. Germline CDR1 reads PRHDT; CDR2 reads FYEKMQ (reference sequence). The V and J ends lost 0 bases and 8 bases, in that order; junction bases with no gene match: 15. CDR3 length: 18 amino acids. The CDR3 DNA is TGTGCCAGCAGCTTAGGGGACCCAGGCAGGGGGCTTGCCGATGAGCAGTTCTTC. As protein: CASSLGDPGRGLADEQFF. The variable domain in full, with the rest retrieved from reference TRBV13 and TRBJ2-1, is AAGVIQSPRHLIKEKRETATLKCYPIPRHDTVYWYQQGPGQDPQFLISFYEKMQSDKGSIPDRFSAQQFSDYHSELNMSSLELGDSALYFCASSLGDPGRGLADEQFFGPGTRLTVL.

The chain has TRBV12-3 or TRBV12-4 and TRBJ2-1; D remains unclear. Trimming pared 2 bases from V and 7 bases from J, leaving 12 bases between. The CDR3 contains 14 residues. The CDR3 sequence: CASSLLEGPNEQFF. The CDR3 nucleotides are TGTGCCAGCAGTTTATTAGAAGGACCGAATGAGCAGTTCTTC.

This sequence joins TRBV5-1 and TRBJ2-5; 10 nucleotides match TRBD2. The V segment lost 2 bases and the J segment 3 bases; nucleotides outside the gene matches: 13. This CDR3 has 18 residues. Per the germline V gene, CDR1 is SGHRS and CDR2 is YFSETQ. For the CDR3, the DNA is TGCGCCAGCAGCTTAGTTGTTAGCGGGGGGTACACTGAAGAGACCCAGTACTTC. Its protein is CASSLVVSGGYTEETQYF.

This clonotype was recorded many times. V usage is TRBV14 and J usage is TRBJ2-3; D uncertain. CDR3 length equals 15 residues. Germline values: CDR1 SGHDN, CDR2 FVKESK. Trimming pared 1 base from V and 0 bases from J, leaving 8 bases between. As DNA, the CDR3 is TGTGCCAGCAGCCAAGTTCGTGGGAGCACAGATACGCAGTATTTT. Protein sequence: CASSQVRGSTDTQYF.

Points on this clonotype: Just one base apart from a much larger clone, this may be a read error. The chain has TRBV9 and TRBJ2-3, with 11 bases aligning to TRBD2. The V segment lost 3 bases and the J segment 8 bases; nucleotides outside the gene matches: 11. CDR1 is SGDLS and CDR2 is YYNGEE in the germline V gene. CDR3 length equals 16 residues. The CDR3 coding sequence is TGTGCCAGCAGCGAGTCCCCTAGCGGGGGGACGGGTACGCAGTATTTT. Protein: CASSESPSGGTGTQYF. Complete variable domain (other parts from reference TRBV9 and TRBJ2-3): DSGVTQTPKHLITATGQRVTLRCSPRSGDLSVYWYQQSLDQGLQFLIQYYNGEERAKGNILERFSAQQFPDLHSELNLSSLELGDSALYFCASSESPSGGTGTQYFGPGTRLTVL.

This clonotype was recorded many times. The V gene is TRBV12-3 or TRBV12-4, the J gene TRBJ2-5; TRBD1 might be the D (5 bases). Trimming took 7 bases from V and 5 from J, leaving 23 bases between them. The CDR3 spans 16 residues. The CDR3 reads CASTSTTAHVGETQYF. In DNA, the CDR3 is TGTGCCAGCACCTCAACGACAGCTCATGTTGGGGAGACCCAGTACTTC.

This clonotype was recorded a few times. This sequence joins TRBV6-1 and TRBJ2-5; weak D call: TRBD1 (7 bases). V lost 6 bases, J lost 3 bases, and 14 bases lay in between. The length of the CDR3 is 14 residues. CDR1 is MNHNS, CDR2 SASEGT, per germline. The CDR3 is CASSQGGREETQYF. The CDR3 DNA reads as TGTGCCAGCAGCCAGGGGGGACGAGAAGAGACCCAGTACTTC.

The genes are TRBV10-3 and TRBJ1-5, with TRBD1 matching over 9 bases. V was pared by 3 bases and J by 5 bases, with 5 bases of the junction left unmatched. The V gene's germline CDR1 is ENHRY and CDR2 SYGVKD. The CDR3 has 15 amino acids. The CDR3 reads CAISDSDRGYQPQHF. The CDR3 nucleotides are TGTGCCATCAGTGATTCCGACAGGGGGTATCAGCCCCAGCATTTT.

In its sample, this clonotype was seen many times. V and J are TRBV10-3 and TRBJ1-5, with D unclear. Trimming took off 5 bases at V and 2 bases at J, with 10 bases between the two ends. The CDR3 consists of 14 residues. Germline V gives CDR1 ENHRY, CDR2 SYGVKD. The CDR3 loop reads CAISIVGGNQPQHF. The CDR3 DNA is TGTGCCATCAGTATTGTGGGAGGCAATCAGCCCCAGCATTTT.

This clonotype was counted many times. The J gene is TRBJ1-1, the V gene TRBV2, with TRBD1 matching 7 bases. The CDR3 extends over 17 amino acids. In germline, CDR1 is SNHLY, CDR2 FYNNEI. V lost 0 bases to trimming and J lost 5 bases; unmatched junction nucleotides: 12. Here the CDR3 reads CASSEAPGVGGGTEAFF. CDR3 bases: TGTGCCAGCAGTGAAGCTCCTGGGGTAGGGGGCGGAACTGAAGCTTTCTTT. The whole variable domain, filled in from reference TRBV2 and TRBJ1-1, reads EPEVTQTPSHQVTQMGQEVILRCVPISNHLYFYWYRQILGQKVEFLVSFYNNEISEKSEIFDDQFSVERPDGSNFTLKIRSTKLEDSAMYFCASSEAPGVGGGTEAFFGQGTRLTVV.

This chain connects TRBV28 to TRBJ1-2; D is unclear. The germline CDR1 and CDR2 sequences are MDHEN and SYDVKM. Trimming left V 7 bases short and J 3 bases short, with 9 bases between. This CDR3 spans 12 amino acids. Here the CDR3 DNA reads TGTGCCAGCACTCAGGAGGACTATGGCTACACCTTC. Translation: CASTQEDYGYTF.

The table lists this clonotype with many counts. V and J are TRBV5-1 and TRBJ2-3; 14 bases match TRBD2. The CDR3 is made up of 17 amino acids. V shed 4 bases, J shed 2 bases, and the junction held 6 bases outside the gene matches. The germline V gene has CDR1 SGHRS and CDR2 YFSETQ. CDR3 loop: CASSTGLAGGITDTQYF. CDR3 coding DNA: TGCGCCAGCAGCACCGGACTAGCGGGGGGTATCACAGATACGCAGTATTTT.

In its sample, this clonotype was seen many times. CDR3: CASSSQGFGETQYF. CDR3 coding DNA: TGTGCCAGCAGTTCACAGGGATTTGGAGAGACCCAGTACTTC. V is TRBV6-2 or TRBV6-3 and J is TRBJ2-5; TRBD1 might be the D (6 bases). Per the germline V gene, CDR1 is MNHEY and CDR2 is SVGEGT. V was trimmed by 4 bases and J by 4 bases, leaving 13 bases between them. This CDR3 contains 14 residues.

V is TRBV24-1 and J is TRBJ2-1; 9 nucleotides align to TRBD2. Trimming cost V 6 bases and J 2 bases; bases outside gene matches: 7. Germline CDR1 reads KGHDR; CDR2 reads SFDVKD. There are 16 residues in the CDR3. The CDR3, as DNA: TGTGCCACCAGTTCTCCGCGGGGGGGCGCCTACAATGAGCAGTTCTTC. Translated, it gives CATSSPRGGAYNEQFF.

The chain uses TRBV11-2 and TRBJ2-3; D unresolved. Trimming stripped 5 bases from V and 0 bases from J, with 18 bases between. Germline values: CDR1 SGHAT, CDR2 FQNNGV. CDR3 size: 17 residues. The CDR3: CASSQDARTSSTDTQYF. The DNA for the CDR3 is TGTGCCAGCAGCCAAGATGCCCGAACCTCTAGCACAGATACGCAGTATTTT.

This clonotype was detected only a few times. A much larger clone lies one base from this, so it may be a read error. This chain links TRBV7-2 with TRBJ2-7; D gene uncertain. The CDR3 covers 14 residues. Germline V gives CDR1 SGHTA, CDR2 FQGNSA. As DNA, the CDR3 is TGTGCCAGCAGCCACGTAGTAGACTCCTACGGGCAGTACTTC. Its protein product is CASSHVVDSYGQYF. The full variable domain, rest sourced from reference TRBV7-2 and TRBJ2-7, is GAGVSQSPSNKVTEKGKDVELRCDPISGHTALYWYRQSLGQGLEFLIYFQGNSAPDKSGLPSDRFSAERTGGSVSTLTIQRTQQEDSAVYLCASSHVVDSYGQYFGPGTRLTVT.

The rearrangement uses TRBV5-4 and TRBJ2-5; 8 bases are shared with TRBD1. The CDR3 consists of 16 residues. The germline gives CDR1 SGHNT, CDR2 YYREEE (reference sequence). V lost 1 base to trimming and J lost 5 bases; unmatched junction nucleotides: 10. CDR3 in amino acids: CASSLKQGVESETQYF. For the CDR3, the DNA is TGTGCCAGCAGCTTGAAACAGGGGGTGGAATCGGAGACCCAGTACTTC. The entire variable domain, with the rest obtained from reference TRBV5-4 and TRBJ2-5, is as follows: ETGVTQSPTHLIKTRGQQVTLRCSSQSGHNTVSWYQQALGQGPQFIFQYYREEENGRGNFPPRFSGLQFPNYSSELNVNALELDDSALYLCASSLKQGVESETQYFGPGTRLLVL.

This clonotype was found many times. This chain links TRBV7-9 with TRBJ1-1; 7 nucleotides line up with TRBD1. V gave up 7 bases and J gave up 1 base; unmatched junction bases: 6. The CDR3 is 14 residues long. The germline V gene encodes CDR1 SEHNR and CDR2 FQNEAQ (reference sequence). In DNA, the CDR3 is TGTGCCAGCATCATAACAGGGGAGAACACTGAAGCTTTCTTT. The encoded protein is CASIITGENTEAFF.

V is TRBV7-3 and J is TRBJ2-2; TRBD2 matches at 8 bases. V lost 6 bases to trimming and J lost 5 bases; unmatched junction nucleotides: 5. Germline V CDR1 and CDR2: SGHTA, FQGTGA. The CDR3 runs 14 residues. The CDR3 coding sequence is TGTGCCAGCAGACCGGGGGGGGGGACCGGGGAGCTGTTTTTT. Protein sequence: CASRPGGGTGELFF.

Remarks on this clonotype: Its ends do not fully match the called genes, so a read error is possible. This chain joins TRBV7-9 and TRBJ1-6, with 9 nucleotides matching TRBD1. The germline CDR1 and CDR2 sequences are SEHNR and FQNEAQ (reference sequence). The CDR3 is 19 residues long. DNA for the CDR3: TGTGCCAGCACCCCACAGTTCGGACAGGGGAGATCCTATAATCCACCCCTCCACTTT. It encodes CASTPQFGQGRSYNPPLHF.

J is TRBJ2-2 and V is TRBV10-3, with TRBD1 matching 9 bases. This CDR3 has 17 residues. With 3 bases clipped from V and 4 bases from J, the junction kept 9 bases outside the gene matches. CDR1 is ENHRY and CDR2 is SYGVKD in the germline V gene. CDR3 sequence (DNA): TGTGCCATCAGTGAAGGTCCTGGGACAGGGCGCACCGGGGAGCTGTTTTTT. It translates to CAISEGPGTGRTGELFF.

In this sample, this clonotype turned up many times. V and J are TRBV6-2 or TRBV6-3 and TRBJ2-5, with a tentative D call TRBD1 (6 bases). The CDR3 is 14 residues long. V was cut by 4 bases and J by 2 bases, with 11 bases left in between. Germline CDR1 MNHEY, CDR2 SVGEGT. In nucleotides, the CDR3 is TGTGCCAGCAGTTTCGACAGGAATCAAGAGACCCAGTACTTC. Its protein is CASSFDRNQETQYF.